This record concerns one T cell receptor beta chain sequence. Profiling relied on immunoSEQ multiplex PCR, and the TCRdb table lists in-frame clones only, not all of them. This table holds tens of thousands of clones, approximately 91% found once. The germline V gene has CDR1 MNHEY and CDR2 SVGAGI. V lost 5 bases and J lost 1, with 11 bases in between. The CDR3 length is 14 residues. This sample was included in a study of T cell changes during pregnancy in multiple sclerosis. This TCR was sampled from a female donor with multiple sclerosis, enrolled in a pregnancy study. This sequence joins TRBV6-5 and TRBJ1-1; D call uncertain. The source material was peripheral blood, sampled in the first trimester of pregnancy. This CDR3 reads CASSLRAGNTEAFF. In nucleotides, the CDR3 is TGTGCCAGCAGTCTAAGGGCGGGGAACACTGAAGCTTTCTTT.